This record concerns one T cell receptor (beta chain) sequence. Antigen unknown. The record originates from a study of tumor-infiltrating lymphocytes in localized non-small cell lung cancer. Study at large: Resected tumor was paired with non-adjacent uninvolved lung from the same patient.

Regarding the study as a whole: Only some patients had TCR sequencing, depending on available tissue. Different pieces of the same tissue were used for each assay. Recurrence-free survival showed no association with tumor T-cell fraction.

In germline, CDR1 is KGHSH, CDR2 LQKENI. V was clipped by 0 bases and J by 5 bases, with 8 bases between them. This CDR3 has 14 amino acids. Sequenced by immunoSEQ multiplex PCR; TCRdb stores in-frame clones only, minus some. This repertoire shows about 8,400 clones, 77% found once; its top ten account for roughly 5%. The sequence was obtained from a human donor with non-small cell lung cancer. The sequencing sample was made of lung tumor tissue. This chain links TRBV18 with TRBJ2-4; D is unresolved. The CDR3 sequence: CASSPPFSENIQYF. CDR3 DNA: TGTGCCAGCTCACCACCGTTTTCAGAAAACATTCAGTACTTC.